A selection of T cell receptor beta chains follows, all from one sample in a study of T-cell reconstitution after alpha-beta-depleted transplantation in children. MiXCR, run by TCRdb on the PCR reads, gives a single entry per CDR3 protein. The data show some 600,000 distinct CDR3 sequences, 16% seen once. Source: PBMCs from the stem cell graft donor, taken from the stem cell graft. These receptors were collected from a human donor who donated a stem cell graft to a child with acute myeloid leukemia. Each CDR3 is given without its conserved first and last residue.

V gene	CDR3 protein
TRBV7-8	ASSLSQGRNTEAF
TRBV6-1	ASTQAAGRTQY
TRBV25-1	ASSVGLAGIYEQY
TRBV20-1	SASKGPYEQY
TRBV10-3	AISADGWGYT
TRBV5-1	ASYQGTGYNEQF
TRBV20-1	SAREGSSNEKLF
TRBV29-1	STQGVGEAF
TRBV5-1	ASNLQGDTGELF
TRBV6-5	ASSYGQTYEQY
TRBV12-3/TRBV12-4	ASSEKQGVQPQH
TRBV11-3	ASSPLGTPNTEAF
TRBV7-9	ASSFGKTDSNTEAF
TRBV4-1	ASSQGIRFGYYGYT
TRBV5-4	ASSPVGEDTQY
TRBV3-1	ASSQDVRTAIIQETQY
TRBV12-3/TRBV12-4	ASSLQLNTEAF
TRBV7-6	ASSEWTADEQF
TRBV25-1	ASSEVSAGQETQY
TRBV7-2	ASSFNIRYEQY
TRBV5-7	ASSFAAGDTGELF
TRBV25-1	ASSESEGLYYEQY
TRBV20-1	SASVLAGISNEQF
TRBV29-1	SVSRTTYQETQY
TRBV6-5	ASSYSQGAAGELF
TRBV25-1	ASSLNRGGGENIQY
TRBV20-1	SARDPPRTDTQY
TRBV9	ASSGYQKNTEAF
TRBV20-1	SATPILAGKYNEQF
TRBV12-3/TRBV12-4	ASSKNPRGTDTQY
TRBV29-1	SVEDGSAGGLGDTQY
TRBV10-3	AISTGGAIQETQY
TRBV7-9	ASSLVTPGNTIY
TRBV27	ASSFSGEKGNSPLH